This entry features one T cell receptor beta chain sequence. The data belong to a study of T cell changes during pregnancy in multiple sclerosis. The V gene's germline CDR1 is SQVTM and CDR2 ANQGSEA. J gave up 4 bases and V 7 bases, and 9 bases lay outside the gene matches. CDR3 size: 13 residues. Assay: immunoSEQ multiplex PCR; the TCRdb copy retains only in-frame clones and omits some. In the table there are 100,000 to 150,000 clones, approximately 95% of which are singletons. The J gene is TRBJ1-1, the V gene TRBV29-1; 7 nucleotides line up with TRBD1. This receptor was taken from a female donor with multiple sclerosis, enrolled in a pregnancy study. Sequences were derived from peripheral blood, sampled before pregnancy. The DNA of the CDR3 is TGCAGCGCGACAGGGTCGTGGACCACTGAAGCTTTCTTT. Amino acid sequence: CSATGSWTTEAFF.